The entry that follows covers one T cell receptor (beta chain) sequence. Random hexamers served to reverse transcribe roughly 0.45 to 1 ug RNA. MiXCR, applied by TCRdb to the immunoSEQ multiplex PCR reads, yields one record per CDR3 protein. The repertoire includes more than 75,000 distinct CDR3 sequences, 90% to 95% of them detected once, and 0.32% sits in the top ten. Germline CDR1 DFQATT, CDR2 SNEGSKA (reference sequence). The CDR3 length is 16 residues. V was pared by 6 bases and J by 0 bases, with 4 bases of the junction left unmatched. This entry belongs to a study of CD8 T cells in Susac syndrome. Negative magnetic isolation gave CD8+ and CD4+ cells; FACS enriched CD8+ TEMRA.

The receptor was derived from a human donor in good health. Sequenced sample: CD8+ T cells from PBMCs. The J gene is TRBJ2-3, the V gene TRBV20-1; 15 bases align to TRBD2. In DNA, the CDR3 is TGCAGTGCGGCGGGACTAGCGGGGGGTAGCACAGATACGCAGTATTTT. Translated, it gives CSAAGLAGGSTDTQYF.